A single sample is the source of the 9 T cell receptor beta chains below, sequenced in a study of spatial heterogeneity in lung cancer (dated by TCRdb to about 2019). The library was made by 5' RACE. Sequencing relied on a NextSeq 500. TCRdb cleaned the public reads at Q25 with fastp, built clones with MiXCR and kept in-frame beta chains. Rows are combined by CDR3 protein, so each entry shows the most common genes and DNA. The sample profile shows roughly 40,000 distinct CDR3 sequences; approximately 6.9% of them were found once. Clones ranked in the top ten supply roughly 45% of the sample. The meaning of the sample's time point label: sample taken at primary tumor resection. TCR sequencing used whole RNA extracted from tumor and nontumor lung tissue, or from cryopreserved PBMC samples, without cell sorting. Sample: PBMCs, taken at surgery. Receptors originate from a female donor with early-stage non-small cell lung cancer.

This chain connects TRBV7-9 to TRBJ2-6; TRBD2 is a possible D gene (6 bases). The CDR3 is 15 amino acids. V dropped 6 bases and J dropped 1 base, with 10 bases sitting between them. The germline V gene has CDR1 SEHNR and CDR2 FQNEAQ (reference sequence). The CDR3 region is CASSQGGSGANVLTF. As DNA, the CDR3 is TGTGCCAGCAGTCAGGGAGGTTCTGGGGCCAACGTCCTGACTTTC.

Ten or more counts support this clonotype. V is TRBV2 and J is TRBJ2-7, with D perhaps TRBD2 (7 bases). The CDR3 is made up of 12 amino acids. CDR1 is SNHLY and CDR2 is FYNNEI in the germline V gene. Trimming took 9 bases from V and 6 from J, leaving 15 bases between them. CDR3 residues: CASYGGAVEQYF. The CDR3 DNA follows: TGTGCCAGTTATGGGGGGGCCGTCGAGCAGTACTTC.

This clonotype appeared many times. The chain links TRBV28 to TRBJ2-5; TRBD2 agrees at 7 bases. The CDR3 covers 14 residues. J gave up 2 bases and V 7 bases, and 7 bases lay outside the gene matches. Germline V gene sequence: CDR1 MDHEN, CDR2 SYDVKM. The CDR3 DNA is TGTGCCAGCACTCGAGGCGGGGGACAAGAGACCCAGTACTTC. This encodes CASTRGGGQETQYF.

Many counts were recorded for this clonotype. CDR3 region: CASSLTQGTLNTEAFF. For the CDR3, the DNA is TGTGCCAGCAGTCTTACCCAGGGGACCCTGAACACTGAAGCTTTCTTT. The chain joins TRBV12-3 or TRBV12-4 to TRBJ1-1; maybe TRBD1 (6 bases). V lost 5 bases, J lost 0 bases, and 16 bases lay in between. The CDR3 contains 16 residues.

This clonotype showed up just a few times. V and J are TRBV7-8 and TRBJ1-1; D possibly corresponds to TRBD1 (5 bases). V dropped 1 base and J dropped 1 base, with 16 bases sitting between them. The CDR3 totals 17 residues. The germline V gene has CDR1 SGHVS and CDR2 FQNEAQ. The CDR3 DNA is TGTGCCAGCAGCTTAGGGGGCCTAAGCTCGGGGAACACTGAAGCTTTCTTT. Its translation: CASSLGGLSSGNTEAFF.

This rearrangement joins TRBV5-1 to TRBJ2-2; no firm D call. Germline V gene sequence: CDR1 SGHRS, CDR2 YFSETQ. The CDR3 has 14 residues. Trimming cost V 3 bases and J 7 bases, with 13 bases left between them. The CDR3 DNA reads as TGCGCCAGCAGCTCGGTCCTATTTGGCGGGGAGCTGTTTTTT. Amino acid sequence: CASSSVLFGGELFF.

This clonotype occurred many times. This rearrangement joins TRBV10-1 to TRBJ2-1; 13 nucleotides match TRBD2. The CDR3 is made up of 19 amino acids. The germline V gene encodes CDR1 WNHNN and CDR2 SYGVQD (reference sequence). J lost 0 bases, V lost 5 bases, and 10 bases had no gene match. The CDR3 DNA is TGCGCCAGCAGTTCGACTAGCGGGGGGCGAGAAAGCTCCTACAATGAGCAGTTCTTC. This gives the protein CASSSTSGGRESSYNEQFF.

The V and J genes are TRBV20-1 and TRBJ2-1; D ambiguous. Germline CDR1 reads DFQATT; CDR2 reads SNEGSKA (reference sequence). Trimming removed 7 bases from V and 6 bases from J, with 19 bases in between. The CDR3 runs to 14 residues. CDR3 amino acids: CSGWQVLKANEQFF. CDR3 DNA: TGCAGTGGGTGGCAGGTCCTTAAGGCCAATGAGCAGTTCTTC.

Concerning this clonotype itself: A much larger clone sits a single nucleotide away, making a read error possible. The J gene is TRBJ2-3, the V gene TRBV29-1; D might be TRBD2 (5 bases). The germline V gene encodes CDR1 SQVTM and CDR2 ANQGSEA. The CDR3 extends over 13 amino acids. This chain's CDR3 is CRVRVSSTDTQYF. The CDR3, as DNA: TGCCGCGTGAGGGTCTCTAGCACAGATACGCAGTATTTT.